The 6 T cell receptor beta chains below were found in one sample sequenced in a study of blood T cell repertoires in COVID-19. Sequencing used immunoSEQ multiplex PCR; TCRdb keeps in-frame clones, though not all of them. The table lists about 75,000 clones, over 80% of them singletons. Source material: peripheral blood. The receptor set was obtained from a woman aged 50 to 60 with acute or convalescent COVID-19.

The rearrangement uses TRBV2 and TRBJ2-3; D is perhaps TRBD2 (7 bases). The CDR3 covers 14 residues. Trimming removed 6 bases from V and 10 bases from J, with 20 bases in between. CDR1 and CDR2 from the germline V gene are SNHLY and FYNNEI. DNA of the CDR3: TGTGCCAGCAGCCTAGGGGGGGCCCGGATGGCGCAGTATTTT. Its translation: CASSLGGARMAQYF.

The CDR3 is CASTRAGASYEQYF. The CDR3 DNA sequence: TGTGCCAGCACCCGAGCGGGGGCATCCTACGAGCAGTACTTC. V gene TRBV6-5 combines with J gene TRBJ2-7; TRBD2 agrees at 8 bases. Germline assignment: CDR1 MNHEY and CDR2 SVGAGI. The CDR3 covers 14 residues. V gave up 7 bases and J gave up 1 base; unmatched junction bases: 6.

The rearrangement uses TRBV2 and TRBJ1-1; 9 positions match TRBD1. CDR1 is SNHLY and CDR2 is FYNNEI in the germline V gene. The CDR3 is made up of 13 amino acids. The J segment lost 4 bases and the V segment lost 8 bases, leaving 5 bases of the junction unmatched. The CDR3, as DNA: TGTGCCAGCGGTAAGACAGGGGGCACTGAAGCTTTCTTT. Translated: CASGKTGGTEAFF.

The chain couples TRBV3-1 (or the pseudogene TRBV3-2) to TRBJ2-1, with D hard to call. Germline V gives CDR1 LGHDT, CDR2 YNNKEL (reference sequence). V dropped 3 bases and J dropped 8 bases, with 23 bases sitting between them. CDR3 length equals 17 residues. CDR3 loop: CASSHPSWLLSRDEQFF. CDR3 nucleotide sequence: TGTGCCAGCAGCCATCCCTCCTGGTTACTGAGCCGGGATGAGCAGTTCTTC.

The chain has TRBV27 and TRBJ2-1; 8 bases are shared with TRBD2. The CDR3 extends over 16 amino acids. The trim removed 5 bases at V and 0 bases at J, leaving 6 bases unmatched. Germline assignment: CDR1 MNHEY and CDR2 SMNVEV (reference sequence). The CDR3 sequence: CASSPKTSGSYNEQFF. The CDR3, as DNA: TGTGCCAGCAGTCCAAAAACTAGCGGCTCCTACAATGAGCAGTTCTTC.

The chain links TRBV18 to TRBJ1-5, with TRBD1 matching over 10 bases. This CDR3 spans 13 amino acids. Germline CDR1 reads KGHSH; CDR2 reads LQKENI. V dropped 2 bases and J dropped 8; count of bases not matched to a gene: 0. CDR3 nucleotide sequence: TGTGCCAGCTCACCAGGGACAGGGGAGCCCCAGCATTTT. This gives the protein CASSPGTGEPQHF. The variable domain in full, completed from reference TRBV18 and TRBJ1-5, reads NAGVMQNPRHLVRRRGQEARLRCSPMKGHSHVYWYRQLPEEGLKFMVYLQKENIIDESGMPKERFSAEFPKEGPSILRIQQVVRGDSAAYFCASSPGTGEPQHFGDGTRLSIL.